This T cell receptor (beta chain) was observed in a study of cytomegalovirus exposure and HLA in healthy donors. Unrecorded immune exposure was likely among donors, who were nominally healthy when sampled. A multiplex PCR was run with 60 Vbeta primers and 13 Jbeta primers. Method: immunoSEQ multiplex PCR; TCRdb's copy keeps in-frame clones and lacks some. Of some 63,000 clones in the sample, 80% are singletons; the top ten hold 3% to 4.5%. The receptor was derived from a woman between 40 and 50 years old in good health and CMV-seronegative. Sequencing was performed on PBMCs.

CDR3 loop: CASSLGQGSYYEQYF. The CDR3 DNA reads TGTGCCAGCAGTCTTGGACAGGGAAGTTACTACGAGCAGTACTTC. V and J are TRBV6-5 and TRBJ2-7, with 8 bases lining up with TRBD1. V trimming: 5 bases; J trimming: 3 bases; junction bases outside the gene matches: 9. Germline assignment: CDR1 MNHEY and CDR2 SVGAGI. The CDR3 runs 15 residues.